This T cell receptor (beta chain) was profiled in a study of post-analysis software for immune sequencing data. Study-wide points: With TRBV5-6, TRBV5-1 and TRBV20-1 included, 4 to 6 TRBV segments were more frequent in patients than in controls. Controls' normalized Chao1 diversity significantly exceeded that of multiple sclerosis patients.

Note on this clonotype: Its antigen is unknown.

The CDR3 sequence is 14 residues long. With 0 bases removed from V and 4 bases from J, the gap between germline ends came to 12 bases. Per germline, CDR1 DFQATT and CDR2 SNEGSKA (reference sequence). Every TCR beta cDNA library bore unique molecular identifiers. MiXCR, applied by TCRdb to the PCR reads, yields one record per CDR3 protein. Found here are about 400,000 distinct CDR3 sequences, around 37% of them singletons; the top ten hold roughly 13%. This chain links TRBV20-1 with TRBJ2-5; weak D call: TRBD2 (7 bases). The origin of this receptor is a girl between 10 and 17 years old with multiple sclerosis. The sample was blood. The CDR3 DNA reads TGCAGTGCTAGAGATGGGGGGGGGGCAGAGACCCAGTACTTC. Translated: CSARDGGGAETQYF.